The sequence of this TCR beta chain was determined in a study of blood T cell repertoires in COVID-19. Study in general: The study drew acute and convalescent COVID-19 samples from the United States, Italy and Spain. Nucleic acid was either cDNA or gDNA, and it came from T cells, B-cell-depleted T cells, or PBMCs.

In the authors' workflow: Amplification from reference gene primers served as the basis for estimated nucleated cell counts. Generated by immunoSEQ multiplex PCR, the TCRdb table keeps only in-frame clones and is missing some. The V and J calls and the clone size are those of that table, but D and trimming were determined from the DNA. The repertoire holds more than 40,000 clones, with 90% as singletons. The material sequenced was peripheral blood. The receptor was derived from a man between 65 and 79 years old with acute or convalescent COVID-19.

CDR3 nucleotides: TGTGCCAGCAGCTTTTCGGGACAGGACTCAGATACGCAGTATTTT. It yields the protein CASSFSGQDSDTQYF. This chain uses TRBV11-3 with TRBJ2-3, with 8 positions matching TRBD1. The V and J ends lost 3 bases and 4 bases, in that order; junction bases with no gene match: 6. Germline-derived CDR1 and CDR2 are SGHNT and YENEEA. CDR3 length: 15 residues.